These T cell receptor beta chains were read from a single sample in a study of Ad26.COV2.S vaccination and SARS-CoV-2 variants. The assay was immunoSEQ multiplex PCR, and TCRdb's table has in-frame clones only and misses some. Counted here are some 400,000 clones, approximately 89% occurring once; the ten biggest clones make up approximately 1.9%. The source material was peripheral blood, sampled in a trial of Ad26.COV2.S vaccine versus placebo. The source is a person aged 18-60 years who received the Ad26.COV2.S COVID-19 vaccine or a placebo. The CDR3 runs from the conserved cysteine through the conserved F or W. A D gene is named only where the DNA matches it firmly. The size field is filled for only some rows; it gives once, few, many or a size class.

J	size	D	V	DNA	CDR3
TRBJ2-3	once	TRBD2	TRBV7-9	TGTGCCAGCAGCTTGGAGACTAGCGGGATTGGCACAGATACGCAGTATTTT	CASSLETSGIGTDTQYF
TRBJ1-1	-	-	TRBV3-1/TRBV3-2	TGTGCCAGCAGCCATAGGGGAAAGATGAACACTGAAGCTTTCTTT	CASSHRGKMNTEAFF
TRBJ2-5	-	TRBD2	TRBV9	TGTGCCAGCAGCGGCGGGACTAGCGGGCAAGAGACCCAGTACTTC	CASSGGTSGQETQYF
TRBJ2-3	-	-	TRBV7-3	TGTGCCAGCAGCTTTTCTCTGGGCACAGATACGCAGTATTTT	CASSFSLGTDTQYF
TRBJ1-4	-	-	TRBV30	TGTGCCTGGAGTGTGTCCGGAAAACTGTTTTTT	CAWSVSGKLFF
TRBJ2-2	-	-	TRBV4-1	TGCGCCAGCAGCCAAGGGTACTTTAGTTCGAACACCGGGGAGCTGTTTTTT	CASSQGYFSSNTGELFF
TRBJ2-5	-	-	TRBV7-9	TGTGCCAGCAGCTCCACAGGGCAAGAGACCCAGTACTTC	CASSSTGQETQYF
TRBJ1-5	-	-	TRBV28	TGTGCCAGCAGTTTCCCTACCCGGGCAGAGGGCTATAGCAATCAGCCCCAGCATTTT	CASSFPTRAEGYSNQPQHF
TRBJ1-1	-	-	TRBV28	TGTGCCAGCAGATCGGACAGCGAAGCTTTCTTT	CASRSDSEAFF
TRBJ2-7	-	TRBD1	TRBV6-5	TGTGCCAGCAGTTTTGGACAGGGGCGTACCTACGAGCAGTACTTC	CASSFGQGRTYEQYF
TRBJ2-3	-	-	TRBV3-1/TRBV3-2	TGTGCCAGCAGCCAAGGACCGAGGGGGGAGAATACGCAGTATTTT	CASSQGPRGENTQYF
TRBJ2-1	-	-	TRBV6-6	TGTGCCAGCAGGACGGGCAGGGGGGCATACAATGAGCAGTTCTTC	CASRTGRGAYNEQFF
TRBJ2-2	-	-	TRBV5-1	TGCGCCAGCAGCTTGGAGGGGGGCTCCGGGGAGCTGTTTTTT	CASSLEGGSGELFF
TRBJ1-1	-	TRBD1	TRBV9	TGTGCCAGCAGCGTGGACAGGTTGAACACTGAAGCTTTCTTT	CASSVDRLNTEAFF
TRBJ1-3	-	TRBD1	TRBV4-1	TGCGCCAGCAGCCCTGGGGGGACAGTAACCTCTGGAAACACCATATATTTT	CASSPGGTVTSGNTIYF
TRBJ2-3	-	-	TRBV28	TGTGCCAGCACAGACTTCAGGGGTAGCACAGATACGCAGTATTTT	CASTDFRGSTDTQYF
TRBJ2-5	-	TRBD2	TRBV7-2	TGTGCCAGCAGCTTAGAGACTAGCGTGACCCAGTACTTC	CASSLETSVTQYF
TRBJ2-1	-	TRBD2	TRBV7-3	TGTGCCAGCAGCCCAGCGGGAGGGCAATTGTCTGAGCAGTTCTTC	CASSPAGGQLSEQFF
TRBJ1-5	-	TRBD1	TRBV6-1	TGTGCCAGCAGTGAAACAACAGCATCAGGGGGCGCCGGGCAGCCCCAGCATTTT	CASSETTASGGAGQPQHF
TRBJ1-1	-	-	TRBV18	TGTGCCAGCTCACCAGGTTCGGGTAGGTCGAACACTGAAGCTTTCTTT	CASSPGSGRSNTEAFF
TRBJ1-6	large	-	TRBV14	TGTGCCAGCAGCCAAGAGACCCCCCTCTTTTGGGCCAAGGGGGATAATTCACCCCTCCACTTT	CASSQETPLFWAKGDNSPLHF
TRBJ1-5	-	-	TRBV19	TGTGCCAGTAGACCCCGGGACGGACGCAATCAGCCCCAGCATTTT	CASRPRDGRNQPQHF
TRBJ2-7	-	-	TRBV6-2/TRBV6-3	TGTGCCAGCAGCAGGGGACTATACTCCTACGAGCAGTACTTC	CASSRGLYSYEQYF
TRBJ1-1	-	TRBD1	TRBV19	TGTGCCAGTAGGGGACAGGGGCGGAAGGAGAACACTGAAGCTTTCTTT	CASRGQGRKENTEAFF
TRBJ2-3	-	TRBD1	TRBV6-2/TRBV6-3	TGTGCCAGCAGTCTGTACCCGGGACAGGGGGCGACGTCATCAGGAGATACGCAGTATTTT	CASSLYPGQGATSSGDTQYF
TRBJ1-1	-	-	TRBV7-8	TGTGCCAGCAGCCGTCAGAGGGGCGACACTGAAGCTTTCTTT	CASSRQRGDTEAFF
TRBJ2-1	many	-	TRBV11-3	TGTGCCAGCAGCTTATCTGGTACGAATGAGCAGTTCTTC	CASSLSGTNEQFF
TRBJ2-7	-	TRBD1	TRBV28	TGTGCCAGCAGTTCAGATAGGACAGGGCGGGTCGAGCAGTACTTC	CASSSDRTGRVEQYF
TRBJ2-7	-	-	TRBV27	TGTGCCAGCGGGTGGGGCAGTTCCTACGAGCAGTACTTC	CASGWGSSYEQYF
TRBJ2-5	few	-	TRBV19	TGTGCCAGTATCTACCCACAAGAGACCCAGTACTTC	CASIYPQETQYF
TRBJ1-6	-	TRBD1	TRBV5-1	TGCGCCAGCAGCTTGGCACAGGGGACCGATTCACCCCTCCACTTT	CASSLAQGTDSPLHF
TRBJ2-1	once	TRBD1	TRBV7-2	TGTGCCAGCAGCGGGTGGACAGGGCCCTACAATGAGCAGTTCTTC	CASSGWTGPYNEQFF
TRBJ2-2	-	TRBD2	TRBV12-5	TGTGCTAGTGGTTTGGGACTAGCGGGAGGGTTCGGGGAGCTGTTTTTT	CASGLGLAGGFGELFF
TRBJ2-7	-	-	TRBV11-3	TGTGCCAGCAGCTTAGGGGGCAGAACTACCTACGAGCAGTACTTC	CASSLGGRTTYEQYF
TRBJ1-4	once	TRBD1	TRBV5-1	TGCGCCAGCAACCCGGGGACAGGGATAGTAAATGAAAAACTGTTTTTT	CASNPGTGIVNEKLFF
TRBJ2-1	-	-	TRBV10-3	TGTGCCACCGGTCCCCCGAGAGAAGAGCAGTTCTTC	CATGPPREEQFF
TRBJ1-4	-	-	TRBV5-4	TGTGCCAGCAGCCCCCAGGGTGGTGCAACTAATGAAAAACTGTTTTTT	CASSPQGGATNEKLFF
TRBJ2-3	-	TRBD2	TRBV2	TGTGCCAGCAGGTTAGCGGGAGGGGTCCCAGATACGCAGTATTTT	CASRLAGGVPDTQYF
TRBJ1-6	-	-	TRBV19	TGTGCCAGTAGTCCCCTCGGAATGGGTGCTAATTCACCCCTCCACTTT	CASSPLGMGANSPLHF
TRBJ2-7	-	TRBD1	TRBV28	TGTGCCAGCAGTTTGGACAGGAGGTACGAGCAGTACTTC	CASSLDRRYEQYF
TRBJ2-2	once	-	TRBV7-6	TGTGCCAGCAGCTTAAACGGGGTTACCGGGGAGCTGTTTTTT	CASSLNGVTGELFF
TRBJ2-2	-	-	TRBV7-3	TGTGCCAGCAGCTTCGGGTTCGGGGAGCTGTTTTTT	CASSFGFGELFF